Listed below are T cell receptor beta chains from one sample, sequenced in a study of blood T cell repertoires in COVID-19. TCRdb keeps only in-frame clones here, not all; method: immunoSEQ multiplex PCR. Of approximately 330,000 clones detected, approximately 90% appear once; the ten largest clones hold approximately 9.4%. The sequenced material came from peripheral blood. Receptors originate from a man aged 30-40 years with COVID-19, enrolled during active disease. Each CDR3 is given with its conserved first and last residue. The D gene is left open where the match is weak. Clone size is not always given. Where it is, it says once, few, many or a class for expanded clones.

len,j_gene,v_gene,d_gene,abundance,CDR3nt,CDR3aa
14,TRBJ2-7,TRBV19,TRBD1,-,TGTGCCAGTAGTCCCACGGACAGGGGCGACGAGCAGTACTTC,CASSPTDRGDEQYF
13,TRBJ2-1,TRBV2,TRBD1,-,TGTGCCAGCAGCCGGACAGGGGGTAATGAGCAGTTCTTC,CASSRTGGNEQFF
15,TRBJ2-3,TRBV18,TRBD2,-,TGTGCCAGCTCACCGCTAGCGGCGGTCCTGGATACGCAGTATTTT,CASSPLAAVLDTQYF
17,TRBJ1-3,TRBV19,-,-,TGTGCCAGTAGTACTACAGCGGGGAAGGGCACTGGAAACACCATATATTTT,CASSTTAGKGTGNTIYF
15,TRBJ2-7,TRBV13,TRBD1,-,TGTGCCAGCAGCCCCCATCGCCAGGGGGCGCGCGAGCAGTACTTC,CASSPHRQGAREQYF
13,TRBJ2-1,TRBV5-1,-,-,TGCGCCAGCAGCCCGGACAGCTACAATGAGCAGTTCTTC,CASSPDSYNEQFF
13,TRBJ1-3,TRBV2,-,-,TGTGCCAGCAGTGGACAGGCTGGAGACACCATATATTTT,CASSGQAGDTIYF
14,TRBJ2-1,TRBV6-4,-,-,TGTGCCAGCAGTGACTCTCAGGCCCACAATGAGCAGTTCTTC,CASSDSQAHNEQFF
13,TRBJ2-1,TRBV10-3,TRBD1,-,TGTGCCATCAGACGGACAGGGGAAGATGAGCAGTTCTTC,CAIRRTGEDEQFF
14,TRBJ2-1,TRBV19,-,-,TGTGCCAGTTCTTCGTGGGGAGCCTACAATGAGCAGTTCTTC,CASSSWGAYNEQFF
12,TRBJ1-1,TRBV29-1,TRBD1,-,TGCAGCTCCGGGACAGGGGAGGCTGAAGCTTTCTTT,CSSGTGEAEAFF
16,TRBJ2-7,TRBV7-2,-,-,TGTGCCAGCAGCTTAGCCTACAGGAGAAACTCCTACGAGCAGTACTTC,CASSLAYRRNSYEQYF
14,TRBJ2-3,TRBV5-1,-,few,TGCGCCAGCAGCTTGCCAGGGAGCACAGATACGCAGTATTTT,CASSLPGSTDTQYF
17,TRBJ1-6,TRBV10-3,TRBD1,-,TGTGCCATCAGTGCCCACAGAGGACAGGCCTATAATTCACCCCTCCACTTT,CAISAHRGQAYNSPLHF
14,TRBJ2-1,TRBV5-1,TRBD2,-,TGCGCCAGCTTCCCCATAGCGGGAGGGCCGGAGCAGTTCTTC,CASFPIAGGPEQFF
15,TRBJ1-1,TRBV10-3,TRBD1,-,TGTGCCATCAGCGCACAGGGGGCGAGGAACACTGAAGCTTTCTTT,CAISAQGARNTEAFF
14,TRBJ1-2,TRBV5-4,-,-,TGTGCCAGCAGTTCTGGACTCCAACTAAGTGGCTACACCTTC,CASSSGLQLSGYTF
13,TRBJ2-1,TRBV19,TRBD1,-,TGTGCCAGTGGACAGGGCTCTTACGATGAGCAGTTCTTC,CASGQGSYDEQFF
14,TRBJ2-3,TRBV18,-,-,TGTGCCAGCTCACCCGCAGGGAGCACAGATACGCAGTATTTT,CASSPAGSTDTQYF
17,TRBJ1-1,TRBV2,TRBD1,-,TGTGCCAGCAGTGAAGGACAGGGCTTAGGGATGAACACTGAAGCTTTCTTT,CASSEGQGLGMNTEAFF
13,TRBJ2-3,TRBV30,-,-,TGTGCCTGGAGTCCCCCGGGAGCAGATACGCAGTATTTT,CAWSPPGADTQYF
14,TRBJ2-5,TRBV27,TRBD1,once,TGTGCCAGCAGTACACAGGGGATTCGGGAGACCCAGTACTTC,CASSTQGIRETQYF
14,TRBJ2-5,TRBV28,TRBD2,-,TGTGCCAGCAGTCCCGGGGGGGCTTTGGAGACCCAGTACTTC,CASSPGGALETQYF
15,TRBJ1-4,TRBV4-3,-,-,TGCGCCAGCAGCCAGCGGGCCGCGAGTAATGAAAAACTGTTTTTT,CASSQRAASNEKLFF
16,TRBJ1-1,TRBV25-1,TRBD1,-,TGTGCCAGCAGTATCAGACAGGGGGGGGTGAACACTGAAGCTTTCTTT,CASSIRQGGVNTEAFF
14,TRBJ1-1,TRBV14,-,-,TGTGCCAGCAGCCGGCTGGGGGGGGACACTGAAGCTTTCTTT,CASSRLGGDTEAFF
17,TRBJ2-2,TRBV12-5,-,-,TGTGCTAGTGGTCCGCGATGGAGGGATCTGGGCGTTGGGGAGCTGTTTTTT,CASGPRWRDLGVGELFF
17,TRBJ1-2,TRBV5-6,TRBD1,-,TGTGCCAGCAGCGTTCCCCGTATGACAGGGGATAACTATGGCTACACCTTC,CASSVPRMTGDNYGYTF
16,TRBJ2-3,TRBV19,TRBD1,many,TGTGCCAGTAGTATCATAGGGACAGCTAGCACAGATACGCAGTATTTT,CASSIIGTASTDTQYF
16,TRBJ2-3,TRBV5-1,-,-,TGCGCCAGCAGCTTCGACGCAGGGGGACTCTTAGATACGCAGTATTTT,CASSFDAGGLLDTQYF
13,TRBJ1-5,TRBV7-2,-,-,TGTGCCAGCAGCTTAGAAAACAGGGAACCCCAGCATTTT,CASSLENREPQHF
15,TRBJ1-2,TRBV6-5,-,-,TGTGCCAGCACGGGGGGGGACCGGGCCAACTATGGCTACACCTTC,CASTGGDRANYGYTF
17,TRBJ2-6,TRBV7-9,TRBD1,few,TGTGCCAGCAGCTCGGGACAGGGAAGCTCTGGGGCCAACGTCCTGACTTTC,CASSSGQGSSGANVLTF
17,TRBJ1-6,TRBV3-1/TRBV3-2,-,once,TGTGCCAGCAGCCAAGATCTCCGGTACAGGCTTAATTCACCCCTCCACTTT,CASSQDLRYRLNSPLHF
16,TRBJ2-3,TRBV7-6,TRBD2,-,TGTGCCAGCTCTAGCGGGGGGGCCATCAGCACAGATACGCAGTATTTT,CASSSGGAISTDTQYF
20,TRBJ2-3,TRBV24-1,TRBD2,-,TGTGCCACCAGTGATTTGCCTAACCCCGGGCGGGGGAGGTCCACAGATACGCAGTATTTT,CATSDLPNPGRGRSTDTQYF
14,TRBJ2-3,TRBV18,-,-,TGTGCCAGCTCAATATTCGGGGGATCGGATACGCAGTATTTT,CASSIFGGSDTQYF
15,TRBJ1-2,TRBV5-1,TRBD1,-,TGCGCCAGCAGCTTTTTCGGACAGGGCGAGGGTGGCTACACCTTC,CASSFFGQGEGGYTF
13,TRBJ1-2,TRBV7-2,-,-,TGTGCCAGCAGTTTCGACGAGCGGTATGGCTACACCTTC,CASSFDERYGYTF
16,TRBJ2-7,TRBV27,-,-,TGTGCCAGCAGTTTATACCGGGGGGCACCATCATACGAGCAGTACTTC,CASSLYRGAPSYEQYF
16,TRBJ2-2,TRBV7-3,TRBD2,few,TGTGCCAGCAGCCTCGTCAGGCTAGCGGGAGCCGGGGAGCTGTTTTTT,CASSLVRLAGAGELFF
19,TRBJ2-1,TRBV6-6,TRBD2,few,TGTGCCAGCAGCTCATTACTCGAGCGTGGGACTAGGGACTACAATGAGCAGTTCTTC,CASSSLLERGTRDYNEQFF
11,TRBJ2-1,TRBV20-1,-,-,TGCAGTGCTAGAAGCGGGCATGAGCAGTTCTTC,CSARSGHEQFF
15,TRBJ2-3,TRBV7-3,TRBD2,-,TGTGCCAGCAGCCCCCTGGGACTAGAAACAGATACGCAGTATTTT,CASSPLGLETDTQYF
14,TRBJ1-4,TRBV9,TRBD1,few,TGTGCCAGCAGCGCGGGGCCAGGGGGTGAAAAACTGTTTTTT,CASSAGPGGEKLFF
14,TRBJ1-1,TRBV7-2,TRBD1,-,TGTGCCAGCAGCCAGGGGGCTAAGAACACTGAAGCTTTCTTT,CASSQGAKNTEAFF
15,TRBJ2-7,TRBV5-5,-,-,TGTGCCAGCAGCTTGGTATACCCGAGCTCCTACGAGCAGTACTTC,CASSLVYPSSYEQYF
14,TRBJ2-2,TRBV7-9,-,-,TGTGCCAGCAGCTTAGACGGGTCATCCGGGGAGCTGTTTTTT,CASSLDGSSGELFF
14,TRBJ1-1,TRBV10-3,TRBD1,-,TGTGCCATCAGCCGACAGGGGACTAACACTGAAGCTTTCTTT,CAISRQGTNTEAFF
15,TRBJ1-5,TRBV19,-,-,TGTGCCAGTAGTATTGGCAGGGGCCCAAATCAGCCCCAGCATTTT,CASSIGRGPNQPQHF
14,TRBJ1-2,TRBV9,-,-,TGTGCCAGCAGCCCGTGGGGGGAGCTCTATGGCTACACCTTC,CASSPWGELYGYTF
16,TRBJ2-3,TRBV7-2,TRBD2,once,TGTGCCAGCAGCTTAGCGGGCGGGGGACGCACAGATACGCAGTATTTT,CASSLAGGGRTDTQYF
14,TRBJ2-7,TRBV15,-,-,TGTGCCACCAGCAGAGATATAGGAGCGTACGAGCAGTACTTC,CATSRDIGAYEQYF
17,TRBJ1-6,TRBV5-5,-,-,TGTGCCAGCAGCTTGGGGCCCCTACAGGGAAATAATTCACCCCTCCACTTT,CASSLGPLQGNNSPLHF
13,TRBJ1-1,TRBV29-1,-,once,TGCAGCGTTGAAAAGCGACAGCTATCTGAAGCTTTCTTT,CSVEKRQLSEAFF
17,TRBJ2-2,TRBV7-2,TRBD2,-,TGTGCCAGCAGCTTACCGCGCGGGGGGGCGAACACCGGGGAGCTGTTTTTT,CASSLPRGGANTGELFF